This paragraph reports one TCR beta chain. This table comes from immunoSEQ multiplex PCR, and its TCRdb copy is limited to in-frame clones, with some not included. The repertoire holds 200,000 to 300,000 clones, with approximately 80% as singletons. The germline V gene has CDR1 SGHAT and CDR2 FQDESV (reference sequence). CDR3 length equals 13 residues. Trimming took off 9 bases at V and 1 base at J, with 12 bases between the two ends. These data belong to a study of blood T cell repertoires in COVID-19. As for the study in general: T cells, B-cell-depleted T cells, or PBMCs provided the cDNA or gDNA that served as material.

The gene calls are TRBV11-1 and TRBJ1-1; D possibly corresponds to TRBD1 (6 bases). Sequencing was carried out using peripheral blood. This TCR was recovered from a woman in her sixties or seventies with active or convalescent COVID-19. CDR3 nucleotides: TGTGCCAGTAAAACAGGGACGAACACTGAAGCTTTCTTT. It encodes CASKTGTNTEAFF.